This T cell receptor beta chain stems from a study of blood T cell repertoires in COVID-19 (dated by TCRdb to 2020 to 2022). Concerning the study at large: Collaborator samples came from the United States, Italy and Spain and covered acute and convalescent phases of COVID-19. The samples were drawn from the first 160 participants of the ongoing ImmuneRACE study and from 950 to 1,500 subjects provided by 6 global collaborators. A de-identified subject ID, COVID-19 status, age in years and sex were almost always included in the sample metadata. The repertoires were made available in a free public database intended to serve as a resource for research on the immune response to SARS-CoV-2. Where available, HLA class I and class II types were taken from metadata supplied by the sample provider and were not determined by assay-based typing. The material from the prospective study consisted of cDNA or gDNA derived from T cells, B-cell-depleted T cells, or PBMCs. Subjects who had been exposed to COVID-19, were actively infected with it, or had recovered from it provided the deeply sampled blood TCRbeta repertoires that made up the dataset.

With respect to this clone: Its antigen is unknown. Base quality data are lacking; no much larger clone is found one base away.

General findings and caveats noted by the study authors: The amount of clinical and demographic metadata varied by source and participant and was provided uncurated.

The collaborating institutions used their own protocols to collect whole blood in K2EDTA tubes. For TCRbeta analysis, collaborators shipped samples in one of three forms: frozen whole blood, isolated PBMCs, or DNA extracted from either of those sample types. The immunoSEQ Assay, a bias-controlled multiplex PCR, was used to amplify TCRbeta CDR3 regions from genomic DNA. The study's own analysis went as follows. Within the assay, amplification of reference gene primers was used to estimate how many nucleated cells each sample contained. To quantify the absolute abundance of each unique TCRbeta CDR3 rearrangement, sequence reads were collapsed and filtered. For each sample, productive Simpson clonality was calculated as the square root of Simpson's diversity index over productive rearrangements. Not all clones reach the TCRdb copy of this immuneACCESS table, which keeps in-frame sequences only. Checked studies attribute under half of the gap to unresolved V genes and leave the rest unexplained. The V and J calls and clone size were taken over from that table, and D and trimming were inferred from the DNA. Across this sample there are roughly 140,000 clones, with roughly 80% seen only once. The ten largest clones capture 3% to 4.5% of the sample.

Its CDR3 holds 14 amino acids, cysteine through phenylalanine. Just the 42-base CDR3 DNA is kept, in frame starting at base 1. Sequences SEHNR (CDR1) and FQNEAQ (CDR2) are obtained from the germline V gene (reference sequence). Deletion took 5 bases off V and 3 bases off J, with a span of 13 bases between the germline ends. This receptor chain uses TRBV7-9 and TRBJ2-5, and possibly TRBD2, on 7 matching bases. Sequencing used peripheral blood. This sequence originates from an elderly woman with acute or convalescent COVID-19. The DNA sequence is given as TGTGCCAGCAGCCACGGGGGGCGGGAAGAGACCCAGTACTTC. Its protein reads: CASSHGGREETQYF. Beyond the CDR3, the reference TRBV7-9 and TRBJ2-5 genes provide the residues; the full variable domain reads: DTGVSQNPRHKITKRGQNVTFRCDPISEHNRLYWYRQTLGQGPEFLTYFQNEAQLEKSRLLSDRFSAERPKGSFSTLEIQRTEQGDSAMYLCASSHGGREETQYFGPGTRLLVL.